The 23 T cell receptor beta chains given below trace back to one sample, sequenced in a study of T cells in Graves' hyperthyroidism and ophthalmopathy (dated by TCRdb to the late 2010s). Libraries were made using multiplex PCR. The reads were generated on an Illumina HiSeq 2000. The TCR beta CDR3 regions were amplified from RNA transcripts. A first-round RT-PCR of the TCR CDR3 used the HTBI primer set with the Qiagen OneStep RT-PCR kit. In TCRdb, the public reads were trimmed at Q25 with fastp and aligned with MiXCR, with productive beta chains retained. Entries are consolidated by CDR3 protein sequence, retaining the most common genes and DNA. The sample table records around 620,000 distinct CDR3 sequences; 13% to 15% of these occur just once. In total, the top ten clones hold more than 6% of the sample. Material for sequencing was blood. The source is a woman aged 18-29 years with Graves' ophthalmopathy.

This clonotype has at least ten counts. The chain links TRBV11-3 to TRBJ1-5; D call uncertain. Germline loops: CDR1 SGHNT, CDR2 YENEEA. Trimming removed 3 bases from V and 3 bases from J, with 6 bases in between. The CDR3 is 13 amino acids. This CDR3 is CASSFSDNQPQHF. For the CDR3, the DNA is TGTGCCAGCAGCTTCTCGGACAATCAGCCCCAGCATTTT.

Only a few counts were recorded for this clonotype. The gene calls are TRBV7-9 and TRBJ1-1, with D perhaps TRBD1 (5 bases). Germline assignment: CDR1 SEHNR and CDR2 FQNEAQ (reference sequence). The V gene lost 5 bases and the J gene lost 0 bases, with 10 bases spanning the gap. CDR3 length: 14 residues. CDR3 DNA: TGTGCCAGCAGCCGACAGCAGTTGAACACTGAAGCTTTCTTT. Amino acid sequence: CASSRQQLNTEAFF.

The table lists this clonotype with a few counts. The chain recombines TRBV4-1 with TRBJ2-7; TRBD1 agrees at 7 bases. J lost 4 bases, V lost 3 bases, and 12 bases had no gene match. The CDR3 spans 16 residues. Per the germline V gene, CDR1 is MGHRA and CDR2 is YSYEKL. The CDR3 DNA follows: TGCGCCAGCAGCCAGGGAATGGGGGACAGTAAATACGAGCAGTACTTC. Protein sequence: CASSQGMGDSKYEQYF.

This rearrangement joins TRBV19 to TRBJ1-1; D not certain. This CDR3 has 13 amino acids. Looked up from germline, CDR1 is LNHDA and CDR2 is SQIVND (reference sequence). V lost 5 bases and J 2 bases, leaving 9 bases between the germline ends. This CDR3 reads CASSPNLNTEAFF. The DNA of the CDR3 is TGTGCCAGTAGTCCCAATCTTAACACTGAAGCTTTCTTT.

This clonotype showed up many times. The chain couples TRBV12-3 or TRBV12-4 to TRBJ1-2; D not certain. The CDR3 extends over 12 amino acids. V dropped 5 bases and J dropped 2 bases, with 6 bases sitting between them. The CDR3 DNA reads TGTGCCAGCAGTCGATCCAACTATGGCTACACCTTC. Amino acids: CASSRSNYGYTF.

The chain is built from TRBV10-3 and TRBJ2-7, with 7 nucleotides matching TRBD1. The length of the CDR3 is 12 residues. The J segment lost 2 bases and the V segment lost 8 bases, leaving 3 bases of the junction unmatched. In germline, CDR1 is ENHRY, CDR2 SYGVKD. CDR3 residues: CAIGQATYEQYF. In DNA, the CDR3 is TGTGCCATCGGACAGGCTACCTACGAGCAGTACTTC.

This clonotype was counted many times. V is TRBV3-1 and J is TRBJ1-6; 8 nucleotides agree with TRBD1. The CDR3 consists of 16 residues. Trimming cost V 0 bases and J 8 bases; bases outside gene matches: 6. Looked up from germline, CDR1 is LGHDT and CDR2 is YNNKEL (reference sequence). This chain's CDR3 is CASSQDRAGGDSPLHF. Written as DNA, the CDR3 is TGTGCCAGCAGCCAAGATCGGGCAGGGGGCGATTCACCCCTCCACTTT.

The J gene is TRBJ1-1, the V gene TRBV5-5; D possibly corresponds to TRBD1 (5 bases). The CDR3 has 12 residues. Germline CDR1 SGHKS, CDR2 YYEKEE (reference sequence). The V gene lost 10 bases and the J gene lost 3 bases, with 13 bases spanning the gap. In nucleotides, the CDR3 is TGTGCCCCCCGAGCAGGGTACACTGAAGCTTTCTTT. Its translation: CAPRAGYTEAFF.

This clonotype was detected many times. The V and J genes are TRBV11-2 and TRBJ1-4; D is perhaps TRBD1 (5 bases). V dropped 6 bases and J dropped 4 bases, with 18 bases sitting between them. This CDR3 comprises 16 residues. Germline values: CDR1 SGHAT, CDR2 FQNNGV. As DNA, the CDR3 is TGTGCCAGCAGGAATCGGCCGGGACGGCTTAATGAAAAACTGTTTTTT. Encoded protein: CASRNRPGRLNEKLFF.

This clonotype was seen at least ten times. The chain recombines TRBV6-1 with TRBJ2-7; D is unresolved. V was clipped by 6 bases and J by 5 bases, with 17 bases between them. CDR1 is MNHNS, CDR2 SASEGT, per germline. This CDR3 is 14 amino acids long. The CDR3 coding sequence is TGTGCCAGCAGCACCCGACAAAAGAAGAACGAGCAGTACTTC. Translating gives CASSTRQKKNEQYF.

There are a few counts of this clonotype. The rearrangement uses TRBV6-1 and TRBJ2-3, with D perhaps being TRBD1 or TRBD2 (5 bases each). Germline V gene sequence: CDR1 MNHNS, CDR2 SASEGT. Trimming shortened V by 2 bases and J by 10 bases, and 19 bases separated the two germline ends. CDR3 length: 15 amino acids. The CDR3 nucleotides are TGTGCCAGCAGTGAAAGCGAAACCACTAGGGGCGCGCAGTATTTT. It specifies CASSESETTRGAQYF.

This clonotype showed up many times. This chain links TRBV7-9 with TRBJ1-4; D uncertain. V was cut by 0 bases and J by 0 bases, with 11 bases left in between. CDR1 SEHNR and CDR2 FQNEAQ come from the germline V gene (reference sequence). The CDR3 sequence is 17 residues long. In nucleotides, the CDR3 is TGTGCCAGCAGCTTAGCGTCGGCGCGTGCAACTAATGAAAAACTGTTTTTT. This translates into CASSLASARATNEKLFF.

In its sample, this clonotype was seen many times. The rearrangement uses TRBV27 and TRBJ2-7; D might be TRBD1 (6 bases). This CDR3 spans 14 amino acids. Germline V gene data show CDR1 as MNHEY and CDR2 as SMNVEV (reference sequence). V lost 5 bases and J 2 bases, leaving 13 bases between the germline ends. CDR3 amino acids: CASSATGLAYEQYF. CDR3 coding DNA: TGTGCCAGCAGTGCAACAGGGCTGGCCTACGAGCAGTACTTC.

The table lists this clonotype with many counts. J is TRBJ1-1 and V is TRBV7-9; the D gene is possibly TRBD1 (6 bases). The CDR3 length is 16 residues. In germline, CDR1 is SEHNR, CDR2 FQNEAQ (reference sequence). Trimming stripped 6 bases from V and 1 base from J, with 18 bases between. CDR3: CASRGGPRIGNTEAFF. The CDR3, as DNA: TGTGCCAGCAGAGGGGGTCCTCGGATTGGGAACACTGAAGCTTTCTTT.

This clonotype has ten or more counts. This chain links TRBV20-1 with TRBJ2-7; 7 positions agree with TRBD1. The CDR3 totals 13 residues. The V segment lost 4 bases and the J segment 2 bases; nucleotides outside the gene matches: 5. Germline V gives CDR1 DFQATT, CDR2 SNEGSKA (reference sequence). The CDR3 nucleotides are TGCAGTGCTATCAGGCAGGGGGCCTACGAGCAGTACTTC. Its translation: CSAIRQGAYEQYF.

This clonotype was detected many times. The genes are TRBV7-3 and TRBJ2-7; a possible D gene is TRBD2 (6 bases). Trimming cost V 2 bases and J 5 bases, with 16 bases left between them. Germline V gene lookup returns CDR1 SGHTA and CDR2 FQGTGA. The CDR3 extends over 15 amino acids. The CDR3 region has the DNA TGTGCCAGCAGCTTACTCCGGGCGGGAACCCACGAGCAGTACTTC. It yields the protein CASSLLRAGTHEQYF.

This clonotype was seen repeatedly, ten times or more. The chain has TRBV12-3 or TRBV12-4 and TRBJ2-1; TRBD2 matches 7 bases. J gave up 8 bases and V 5 bases, and 12 bases lay outside the gene matches. CDR3 length: 15 amino acids. The CDR3 DNA sequence: TGTGCCAGCAGTCCCGGGACTACCCTTTGGGATGAGCAGTTCTTC. Amino acids: CASSPGTTLWDEQFF.

The table lists this clonotype with many counts. The rearrangement joins TRBV11-3 to TRBJ2-3, with a tentative D call TRBD2 (6 bases). The germline V and J ends were trimmed by 3 bases and 6 bases, with 7 bases remaining between them. Germline V lookup: CDR1 SGHNT, CDR2 YENEEA. The CDR3 length is 12 residues. The CDR3 DNA sequence: TGTGCCAGCAGCTTCCGGGGGGATACGCAGTATTTT. Amino acid sequence: CASSFRGDTQYF.

The chain is built from TRBV19 and TRBJ2-1; 8 bases map to TRBD2. The CDR3 has 16 amino acids. The ends lost 5 bases at V and 5 bases at J; junction bases unmatched: 11. In germline, CDR1 is LNHDA, CDR2 SQIVND (reference sequence). Here the CDR3 DNA reads TGTGCCAGTAGTTTTCCGGGACTAGGGGATAACAATGAGCAGTTCTTC. Its translation: CASSFPGLGDNNEQFF.

This clonotype came up many times. The V and J genes are TRBV28 and TRBJ2-3; no definite D call. Germline V CDR1 and CDR2: MDHEN, SYDVKM. Trimming pared 8 bases from V and 4 bases from J, leaving 13 bases between. This CDR3 contains 13 residues. CDR3 loop: CASGEIGADTQYF. The CDR3 DNA reads TGTGCCAGCGGCGAAATAGGTGCAGATACGCAGTATTTT.

The V and J genes are TRBV7-2 and TRBJ2-7; 15 nucleotides align to TRBD2. The germline V gene encodes CDR1 SGHTA and CDR2 FQGNSA. Unmatched junction bases numbered 4, after V lost 1 base and J lost 6 bases. The CDR3 loop spans 16 amino acids. CDR3 in amino acids: CASSLGGLAGGGEQYF. The CDR3, as DNA: TGTGCCAGCAGCTTAGGGGGACTAGCGGGAGGAGGCGAGCAGTACTTC.

This clonotype was recorded many times. The chain couples TRBV12-5 to TRBJ2-1; D is possibly TRBD1 (6 bases). Germline CDR1 LGHNT, CDR2 FRNRAP. V was shortened by 8 bases and J by 0 bases, with 23 bases between the two germline ends. The CDR3 covers 18 residues. The CDR3 is CASRLKPQGCNSYNEQFF. The CDR3 DNA is TGTGCTAGTCGCCTCAAACCGCAGGGGTGTAACTCCTACAATGAGCAGTTCTTC.

This clonotype was recorded at least ten times. The CDR3 sequence: CASRETTLLNQPQHF. CDR3 nucleotides: TGTGCCAGCAGGGAGACAACTCTGCTCAATCAGCCCCAGCATTTT. The chain joins TRBV7-2 to TRBJ1-5; D gene unclear. The CDR3 is made up of 15 amino acids. The germline gives CDR1 SGHTA, CDR2 FQGNSA. Trimming removed 6 bases at V and 3 bases at J, with 15 bases between.